The 24 T cell receptor beta chains presented below share a single source sample, sequenced in a study of T cell repertoires in cytomegalovirus infection. TCRdb recomputed calls from the reads with MiXCR, one row per CDR3 protein. Of around 740,000 distinct CDR3 sequences listed, under 40% were seen once; the top ten hold around 2.8%. The sample taken for sequencing was PBMCs. The receptor source for this set is a human donor in good health (CMV status not recorded). Some clones in this sample may be carry-over from other donors' samples.

The chain joins TRBV6-2 or TRBV6-3 to TRBJ1-5; D call uncertain. The CDR3 runs 13 residues. V lost 2 bases, J lost 5 bases, and 7 bases lay in between. The V gene's germline CDR1 is MNHEY and CDR2 SVGEGT. This CDR3 reads CASSYRDHQPQHF. The CDR3 nucleotides are TGTGCCAGCAGTTACAGGGATCATCAGCCCCAGCATTTT.

This chain connects TRBV6-6 to TRBJ2-7; 8 bases are a match to TRBD1. Germline V gene lookup returns CDR1 MNHNY and CDR2 SVGAGI (reference sequence). V lost 6 bases, J lost 6 bases, and 7 bases stayed unmatched. The CDR3 spans 13 residues. The chain's CDR3 is CASRPNRGSEQYF. The CDR3 nucleotides read TGTGCCAGCAGACCAAACAGGGGGAGCGAGCAGTACTTC.

This clonotype was seen at least ten times. V and J are TRBV28 and TRBJ1-2; TRBD1 matches 7 bases. Germline lookup yields CDR1 MDHEN and CDR2 SYDVKM. Trimming cost V 7 bases and J 5 bases; bases outside gene matches: 13. This CDR3 is built from 15 residues. The CDR3 DNA follows: TGTGCCAGCACCTCCCCACGGCAGGGGGTATATGGCTACACCTTC. Protein sequence: CASTSPRQGVYGYTF.

This clonotype was seen only a few times. This chain links TRBV7-9 with TRBJ1-1; 7 nucleotides line up with TRBD1. CDR1 and CDR2 (germline): SEHNR, FQNEAQ (reference sequence). The CDR3 has 15 residues. V was pared by 0 bases and J by 3 bases, with 4 bases of the junction left unmatched. The CDR3 DNA sequence: TGTGCCAGCAGCTTAGCCCTCGGGACAGACACTGAAGCTTTCTTT. Protein: CASSLALGTDTEAFF.

This clonotype was seen a handful of times. CDR3 bases: TGTGCCAGCAGCCACGACAGGAGAAAGACAGATACGCAGTATTTT. Encoded protein: CASSHDRRKTDTQYF. V usage is TRBV7-9 and J usage is TRBJ2-3, with a tentative D call TRBD1 (6 bases). Germline CDR1 SEHNR, CDR2 FQNEAQ (reference sequence). The ends were cut back, 5 bases at V and 3 bases at J, with 15 bases in the middle. The CDR3 contains 15 residues.

At least ten counts were recorded for this clonotype. The gene calls are TRBV7-2 and TRBJ1-6; 7 bases agree with TRBD1. The CDR3 is made up of 15 amino acids. Germline V lookup: CDR1 SGHTA, CDR2 FQGNSA. J was trimmed by 5 bases and V by 5 bases; bases with no gene match: 6. CDR3 loop: CASSARQGNNSPLHF. DNA of the CDR3: TGTGCCAGCAGCGCCCGACAGGGTAATAATTCACCCCTCCACTTT.

The sample holds a few counts of this clonotype. The chain joins TRBV7-9 to TRBJ2-5; 10 bases agree with TRBD1. The CDR3 spans 16 residues. Germline CDR1 reads SEHNR; CDR2 reads FQNEAQ (reference sequence). V lost 5 bases to trimming and J lost 4 bases; unmatched junction nucleotides: 10. The CDR3 region has the DNA TGTGCCAGCAGCACGGGACAGGGGATTCTCCGAGAGACCCAGTACTTC. Protein: CASSTGQGILRETQYF.

V usage is TRBV28 and J usage is TRBJ1-1; D is ambiguous. Germline lookup yields CDR1 MDHEN and CDR2 SYDVKM. The CDR3 is 15 amino acids. The V and J ends lost 0 bases and 1 base respectively, with 9 bases between them. CDR3 sequence: CASSLWGKRNTEAFF. Written as DNA, the CDR3 is TGTGCCAGCAGTTTATGGGGGAAGAGGAACACTGAAGCTTTCTTT.

The chain links TRBV29-1 to TRBJ2-6; D may match TRBD1 or TRBD2 (5 bases each). Deletions cut 7 bases from V and 0 bases from J, with 13 bases between. Germline V gene sequence: CDR1 SQVTM, CDR2 ANQGSEA. The CDR3 sequence is 15 residues long. This CDR3 reads CSARDGPSGANVLTF. The CDR3 coding sequence is TGCAGCGCCCGGGACGGCCCCTCTGGGGCCAACGTCCTGACTTTC.

The chain carries TRBV11-2 and TRBJ2-6, with D perhaps being TRBD1 or TRBD2 (5 bases each). The CDR3 is 19 amino acids. Germline V lookup: CDR1 SGHAT, CDR2 FQNNGV. The V end lost 1 base, the J end lost 4 bases, and 20 bases lay between the germline ends. CDR3 nucleotide sequence: TGTGCCAGCAGCTTAGGACCCCACAAGGGGACCGGGGGGGCCAACGTCCTGACTTTC. It specifies CASSLGPHKGTGGANVLTF.

The chain uses TRBV12-5 and TRBJ2-2, with 9 bases that match TRBD2. The V segment lost 6 bases and the J segment 0 bases; nucleotides outside the gene matches: 8. This CDR3 has 17 amino acids. In germline, CDR1 is LGHNT, CDR2 FRNRAP. In nucleotides, the CDR3 is TGTGCTAGTGGCCGTGGGACTAGCAGCACGAACACCGGGGAGCTGTTTTTT. Translating it yields CASGRGTSSTNTGELFF.

This clonotype was observed a few times. The chain joins TRBV20-1 to TRBJ2-5; 9 positions match TRBD1. V lost 1 base to trimming and J lost 5 bases; unmatched junction nucleotides: 11. The germline CDR1 and CDR2 sequences are DFQATT and SNEGSKA (reference sequence). The CDR3 consists of 16 residues. CDR3 DNA: TGCAGTGCTAGAGTCGGGACAGGGCGTTTCGGGGAGACCCAGTACTTC. Translating gives CSARVGTGRFGETQYF.

This clonotype was counted only a few times. This chain connects TRBV27 to TRBJ2-5; 11 bases line up with TRBD2. Losses at the gene ends were 5 bases for V and 5 bases for J; bases not matched to a gene: 13. This CDR3 contains 17 residues. Germline-derived CDR1 and CDR2 are MNHEY and SMNVEV (reference sequence). CDR3 sequence (DNA): TGTGCCAGCAGTCCCGGGACTAGCGGTCGTGCGTGGGAGACCCAGTACTTC. Translation gives CASSPGTSGRAWETQYF.

This chain links TRBV19 with TRBJ2-2; 10 nucleotides line up with TRBD2. Germline trimming cut 6 bases from V and 2 bases from J; bases unmatched to any gene: 6. CDR1 and CDR2 (germline): LNHDA, SQIVND (reference sequence). The CDR3 consists of 16 residues. CDR3 sequence: CASRHRTSGNTGELFF. For the CDR3, the DNA is TGTGCCAGTAGACATCGGACTAGCGGTAACACCGGGGAGCTGTTTTTT.

This clonotype was recorded only once. V and J are TRBV11-2 and TRBJ2-3; no clear D gene. Trimming stripped 2 bases from V and 0 bases from J, with 9 bases between. Germline V gives CDR1 SGHAT, CDR2 FQNNGV. The CDR3 is made up of 15 amino acids. This CDR3 is CASSLLIPSTDTQYF. In DNA, the CDR3 is TGTGCCAGCAGCTTATTAATACCTAGCACAGATACGCAGTATTTT.

This chain links TRBV5-3 with TRBJ2-3; D not certain. TRBV5-3 is an ORF, with its function uncertain. Trimming removed 8 bases at V and 4 bases at J, with 20 bases between. This CDR3 spans 15 amino acids. CDR3 sequence reads: CASTRSPGSADTQYF. The CDR3 coding sequence is TGTGCCAGCACCCGATCCCCGGGCTCCGCAGATACGCAGTATTTT.

The chain links TRBV6-1 to TRBJ2-5; 7 bases map to TRBD2. Trimming cost V 10 bases and J 5 bases; bases outside gene matches: 13. Germline CDR1 and CDR2: MNHNS and SASEGT. The length of the CDR3 is 14 residues. The CDR3 sequence is CATVYTSVGETQYF. The CDR3 coding sequence is TGTGCCACCGTATACACTAGCGTAGGGGAGACCCAGTACTTC.

A few counts support this clonotype. The chain combines TRBV28 with TRBJ1-1; D is unclear. Germline values: CDR1 MDHEN, CDR2 SYDVKM. This CDR3 spans 12 amino acids. Trimming left V 6 bases short and J 5 bases short, with 10 bases between. The CDR3 region has the DNA TGTGCCAGCAGGCAAAGGAGGACTGAAGCTTTCTTT. The encoded protein is CASRQRRTEAFF.

This clonotype was seen a handful of times. This rearrangement joins TRBV20-1 to TRBJ1-5; D ambiguous. Germline-derived CDR1 and CDR2 are DFQATT and SNEGSKA (reference sequence). There are 16 residues in the CDR3. V was pared by 4 bases and J by 0 bases, with 16 bases between. CDR3 DNA: TGCAGTGCTATCTATGAAGGGAGGAATAGCAATCAGCCCCAGCATTTT. Translating it yields CSAIYEGRNSNQPQHF.

On this clonotype: Being one base from a much bigger clone, this may be a read error. This chain connects TRBV7-2 to TRBJ2-6, with D unresolved. Germline V lookup: CDR1 SGHTA, CDR2 FQGNSA. Deletions cut 7 bases from V and 4 bases from J, with 8 bases between. The CDR3 consists of 13 residues. CDR3 region: CASTNWGANVLTF. Here the CDR3 DNA reads TGTGCCAGCACAAACTGGGGGGCCAACGTCCTGACTTTC.

The J gene is TRBJ1-2, the V gene TRBV19; a weak D match, TRBD1 (5 bases). The germline V gene encodes CDR1 LNHDA and CDR2 SQIVND (reference sequence). The CDR3 consists of 16 residues. The V end was cut by 7 bases, the J end by 8 bases, with 26 bases between. The CDR3: CASTPGPLRERWGYTF. DNA for the CDR3: TGTGCCAGTACGCCGGGACCTTTGCGGGAGCGCTGGGGCTACACCTTC.

This rearrangement joins TRBV7-8 to TRBJ1-5, with 7 bases aligning to TRBD1. The CDR3 is made up of 16 amino acids. J lost 3 bases, V lost 3 bases, and 8 bases had no gene match. The germline V gene has CDR1 SGHVS and CDR2 FQNEAQ. CDR3 region: CASSLGSTGHNQPQHF. The DNA for the CDR3 is TGTGCCAGCAGCTTGGGGTCGACAGGGCACAATCAGCCCCAGCATTTT.

This chain connects TRBV12-3 or TRBV12-4 to TRBJ2-5; D could derive from TRBD1 or TRBD2 (6 bases each). This CDR3 region has 15 residues. With 6 bases removed from V and 7 bases from J, the gap between germline ends came to 21 bases. CDR3 nucleotides: TGTGCCAGCAGACCAGCCTCAGGGGTCGGGGGGACCCAGTACTTC. It codes for CASRPASGVGGTQYF.

V usage is TRBV5-6 and J usage is TRBJ1-1; weak D call: TRBD1 (6 bases). Trimming pared 2 bases from V and 2 bases from J, leaving 13 bases between. The germline CDR1 and CDR2 sequences are SGHDT and YYEEEE. This CDR3 contains 15 residues. CDR3 region: CASSLIAGANTEAFF. The CDR3 coding sequence is TGTGCCAGCAGCTTAATCGCAGGGGCTAACACTGAAGCTTTCTTT.